This TCR beta chain derives from a study of regulatory T cells in long-lasting Graves disease. Across the study: Newly diagnosed Graves' patients had taken antithyroid drugs under 3 months.

Trimming took 5 bases from V and 3 from J; bases not matched to a gene: 6. The germline V gene encodes CDR1 MDHEN and CDR2 SYDVKM. The CDR3 loop spans 14 amino acids. Time point of the sample: newly diagnosed GD, antithyroid drugs for less than 3 months. PBMCs were the source of the RNA used for TCR sequencing. Construction of the TCR beta libraries employed iRepertoire HTBI primers in conjunction with Arm-PCR of CDR3 regions. TCRdb re-derived calls from the multiplex PCR reads in MiXCR, one entry per CDR3 protein. The sample includes 550,000 to 650,000 distinct CDR3 sequences, 16% of them seen just once. The sample holds many counts of this clonotype. This sample also appeared in a second study, on T cells in Graves' hyperthyroidism and ophthalmopathy. That investigation notes: Blood also held most thyroid clonotypes expanded beyond 0.001.

This clonotype was obtained from a man in his late teens or twenties with Graves disease. The sample was peripheral blood mononuclear cells (PBMCs), taken at new diagnosis, from a patient treated with antithyroid drugs. The chain carries TRBV28 and TRBJ1-2; 7 nucleotides match TRBD1. CDR3: CASSPGDSHYGYTF. The DNA of the CDR3 is TGTGCCAGCAGTCCGGGGGACAGCCACTATGGCTACACCTTC.